One and the same sample provided the 19 T cell receptor beta chains below, sequenced in a study of tumor-infiltrating lymphocytes in primary liver carcinoma. Priming with a constant-region primer yielded TCR beta cDNA from 500 ng total RNA. Libraries covering TCR beta were generated through three nested multiplex PCR rounds (using a slightly modified ARM-PCR). Both of the initial two PCR rounds ran for about 9 cycles and employed TRBV1-TRBV30 forward primers alongside a C-beta reverse primer. From the multiplex PCR reads, TCRdb called clonotypes with MiXCR, one entry per CDR3 protein. The sample consists of about 84,000 distinct CDR3 sequences, 72% of them appearing once. Each 20-30 mg portion of unsorted bulk tissue served as the source for co-extraction of RNA and DNA. Sequencing was performed on liver tumor tissue from sampling region 1. The subset here: tumor region T1, superior pole. The receptors stem from a man between 40 and 49 years old with primary liver carcinoma and hepatitis B virus infection.

With respect to this clonotype: One junction end disagrees with the germline gene, perhaps due to a read error. This chain uses TRBV12-3 or TRBV12-4 with TRBJ1-2, with 8 bases aligning to TRBD1. This CDR3 spans 15 amino acids. CDR3 loop: CASSLWDRPFYCYTF. CDR3 nucleotide sequence: TGTGCCAGTAGTTTATGGGACAGGCCCTTCTATTGCTACACCTTC.

This clonotype was found many times. The chain carries TRBV5-5 and TRBJ1-1; D is perhaps TRBD1 (5 bases). Germline CDR1 is SGHKS and CDR2 is YYEKEE (reference sequence). V lost 0 bases, J lost 1 base, and 10 bases lay in between. The CDR3 has 15 residues. CDR3 sequence reads: CASSLVGGANTEAFF. CDR3 sequence (DNA): TGTGCCAGCAGCTTGGTCGGGGGAGCGAACACTGAAGCTTTCTTT.

Of note for this clonotype: This may arise from a read error, as a much more abundant clone is one base away. The rearrangement joins TRBV28 to TRBJ1-1, with no clear D. CDR1 and CDR2 (germline): MDHEN, SYDVKM. The CDR3 is made up of 13 amino acids. The chain's CDR3 is CASSLLGNIQASF. CDR3 sequence (DNA): TGTGCCAGCAGTTTATTAGGGAATATTCAGGCTTCCTTT.

In the case of this clonotype: The junction differs from germline at one of its ends, possibly a read error. The rearrangement uses TRBV6-6 and TRBJ1-5, with 7 bases matching TRBD1. This CDR3 has 15 residues. CDR1 is MNHNY and CDR2 is SVGAGI in the germline V gene (reference sequence). The CDR3 loop reads CASRTGTDSNQPRHF. CDR3 bases: TGTGCCAGCAGAACTGGGACAGATAGCAATCAGCCCCGGCATTTT.

On this clonotype itself: The final CDR3 position lacks the conserved phenylalanine or tryptophan, pointing to a likely read error. No DNA is shown, since the ends of the CDR3 on it are uncertain; the CDR3 is the one TCRdb lists. The J gene is TRBJ2-5, the V gene TRBV11-2; the tabulated D call, TRBD2, remains unverified against the DNA. Germline CDR1 SGHAT, CDR2 FQNNGV. The CDR3 length equals 15 residues, ends included. This CDR3 reads CASSFGISGRETQYL.

To note about this clonotype: A much larger clone sits a single nucleotide away, making a read error possible. J is TRBJ1-4 and V is TRBV28; D not certain. Germline V gene lookup returns CDR1 MDHEN and CDR2 SYDVKM. This CDR3 region has 16 residues. This CDR3 reads CVSSRGRASANEKLFF. CDR3 DNA sequence: TGTGTCAGCAGCCGGGGAAGGGCGTCTGCTAATGAAAAACTGTTTTTT.

V gene TRBV20-1 combines with J gene TRBJ2-7; D unresolved. This CDR3 comprises 12 residues. CDR1 is DFQATT, CDR2 SNEGSKA, per germline (reference sequence). With 3 bases removed from V and 2 bases from J, the gap between germline ends came to 8 bases. CDR3 region: CSASSATYEQYF. CDR3 coding DNA: TGCAGTGCTAGTTCAGCTACCTACGAGCAGTACTTC.

For this clonotype: A read error may produce the germline difference seen at one junction end. The chain recombines TRBV11-2 with TRBJ2-1; D is possibly TRBD1 or TRBD2 (5 bases each). The length of the CDR3 is 22 residues. Germline CDR1 reads SGHAT; CDR2 reads FQNNGV. CDR3 sequence: CASSLSYRGPVKQVRSYNEQIF. The CDR3 region has the DNA TGTGCCAGTAGCCTCTCCTATCGGGGTCCCGTGAAACAGGTTCGCTCCTACAATGAGCAGATCTTC.

The chain couples TRBV12-3 or TRBV12-4 to TRBJ2-7; the D gene is possibly TRBD1 (6 bases). CDR3 size: 12 residues. CDR3 sequence reads: CTNSLGAVEQYF. In nucleotides, the CDR3 is TGTACCAACAGTTTGGGGGCTGTCGAGCAGTACTTC.

Remarks on this clonotype: A much larger clone is a single base away; this may be a read error. In DNA, the CDR3 is TGTGCCAGCAGTAAAATGAGCCTCTACGAGCAGTACTTC. Translated, it gives CASSKMSLYEQYF. This chain links TRBV28 with TRBJ2-7, with no clear D. CDR1 is MDHEN and CDR2 is SYDVKM in the germline V gene. V was cut by 5 bases and J by 3 bases, with 11 bases left in between. The CDR3 has 13 residues.

This clonotype was seen more than once but under ten times. The conserved phenylalanine or tryptophan normally closing the CDR3 is absent here, so this likely arose from a read error. The DNA is omitted, as the CDR3 cannot be located on it reliably, and the CDR3 follows TCRdb's listing. This chain joins TRBV11-2 and TRBJ2-1; the D call of TRBD2 is as the table states it, not checked on the DNA. A total of 14 residues make up the CDR3, ends included. The germline V gene encodes CDR1 SGHAT and CDR2 FQNNGV. The CDR3 sequence is CASSSAGPGNEQLV.

A note on this clonotype: The final CDR3 position lacks the conserved phenylalanine or tryptophan, pointing to a likely read error. No DNA is shown, since the ends of the CDR3 on it are uncertain; the CDR3 is the one TCRdb lists. The V call is TRBV4-1, the J call TRBJ2-2. Including both end residues, the CDR3 is 15 amino acids long. The germline V gene has CDR1 MGHRA and CDR2 YSYEKL. CDR3 loop: CASSQEVANTGELVS.

The chain carries TRBV10-3 and TRBJ2-7, with 8 positions matching TRBD2. Losses at the gene ends were 10 bases for V and 7 bases for J; bases not matched to a gene: 15. Germline CDR1 reads ENHRY; CDR2 reads SYGVKD. The CDR3 spans 14 residues. CDR3 amino acids: CATSTSVGPDEQYF. The CDR3 region has the DNA TGTGCCACGTCGACTAGCGTGGGCCCGGATGAGCAGTACTTC.

The chain has TRBV29-1 and TRBJ1-1, with TRBD1 as a possible D gene (5 bases). The CDR3 is 11 amino acids. The V gene's germline CDR1 is SQVTM and CDR2 ANQGSEA. V was shortened by 5 bases and J by 11 bases, with 15 bases between the two germline ends. This CDR3 is CSVRDDRVAFF. CDR3 sequence (DNA): TGCAGCGTTAGGGATGACAGAGTGGCTTTCTTT.

The chain couples TRBV2 to TRBJ1-2, with D possibly matching TRBD1 (5 bases). V was pared by 0 bases and J by 4 bases, with 15 bases between. Germline loops: CDR1 SNHLY, CDR2 FYNNEI. The CDR3 contains 16 residues. CDR3 region: CASSEARRLGGYGYTF. The CDR3 DNA is TGTGCCAGCAGTGAAGCGCGTCGCCTGGGGGGCTATGGCTACACCTTC.

This clonotype was counted once. The chain couples TRBV7-8 to TRBJ1-5; no clear D gene. CDR1 is SGHVS, CDR2 FQNEAQ, per germline. Deletions cut 10 bases from V and 0 bases from J, with 16 bases between. This CDR3 comprises 15 residues. The CDR3 protein is CANTGDSYSNQPQHF. The CDR3 nucleotides read TGTGCCAACACTGGGGATAGCTATAGCAATCAGCCCCAGCATTTT.

This clonotype showed up many times. The V and J genes are TRBV12-3 or TRBV12-4 and TRBJ2-2; D gene ambiguous. The CDR3 extends over 14 amino acids. Trimming pared 6 bases from V and 4 bases from J, leaving 12 bases between. This chain's CDR3 is CASSRPGPTGELFF. The CDR3 bases are TGTGCCAGCAGCCGACCAGGACCCACCGGGGAGCTGTTTTTT.

This clonotype has a single count. A read error may produce the germline difference seen at one junction end. The CDR3 protein is CTSSSVALSGTGELFF. The CDR3 DNA reads as TGTACCAGCAGCTCAGTGGCACTATCGGGAACCGGGGAGCTGTTTTTT. The chain carries TRBV11-2 and TRBJ2-2; D perhaps matches TRBD2 (5 bases). The CDR3 has 16 amino acids. The germline V gene encodes CDR1 SGHAT and CDR2 FQNNGV. Using reference TRBV11-2 and TRBJ2-2 for the parts outside the CDR3, the full variable domain is EAGVAQSPRYKIIEKRQSVAFWCNPISGHATLYWYQQILGQGPKLLIQFQNNGVVDDSQLPKDRFSAERLKGVDSTLKIQPAKLEDSAVYLCTSSSVALSGTGELFFGEGSRLTVL.

As for this clonotype: Sequence at one end of the junction differs from germline and may be a read error. This chain connects TRBV11-2 to TRBJ2-1, with D perhaps TRBD1 or TRBD2 (5 bases each). The CDR3 totals 13 residues. The germline V gene has CDR1 SGHAT and CDR2 FQNNGV. CDR3 nucleotide sequence: TGTGTCAGCAGCCGGGGCTCTGGGAATGAGCAGTTGTTC. Translated, it gives CVSSRGSGNEQLF.